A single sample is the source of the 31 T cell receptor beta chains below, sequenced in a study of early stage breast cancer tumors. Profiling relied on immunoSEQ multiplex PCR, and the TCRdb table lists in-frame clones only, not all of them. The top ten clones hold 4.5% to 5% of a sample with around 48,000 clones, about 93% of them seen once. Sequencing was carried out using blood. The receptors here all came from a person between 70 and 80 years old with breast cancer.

The CDR3 coding sequence is TGTGCCAGCAGCTTAAGTTATGCAGGGGAAGGCTACACCTTC. Encoded protein: CASSLSYAGEGYTF. The gene calls are TRBV7-3 and TRBJ1-2; possibly TRBD1 for D (6 bases). Looked up from germline, CDR1 is SGHTA and CDR2 is FQGTGA. The CDR3 spans 14 residues. V was pared by 1 base and J by 8 bases, with 14 bases between.

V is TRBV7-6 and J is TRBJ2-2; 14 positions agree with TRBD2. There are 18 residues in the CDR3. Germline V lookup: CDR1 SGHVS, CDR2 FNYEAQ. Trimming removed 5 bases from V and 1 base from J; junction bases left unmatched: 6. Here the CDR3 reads CASSRGTSGGVNTGELFF. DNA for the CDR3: TGTGCCAGCAGCCGTGGGACTAGCGGGGGAGTGAACACCGGGGAGCTGTTTTTT.

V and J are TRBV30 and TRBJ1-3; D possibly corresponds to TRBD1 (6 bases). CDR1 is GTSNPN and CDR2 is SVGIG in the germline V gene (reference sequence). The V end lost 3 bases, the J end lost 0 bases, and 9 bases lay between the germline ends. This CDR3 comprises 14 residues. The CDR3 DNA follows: TGTGCCTGGAGCAGGGGTTACTCTGGAAACACCATATATTTT. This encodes CAWSRGYSGNTIYF.

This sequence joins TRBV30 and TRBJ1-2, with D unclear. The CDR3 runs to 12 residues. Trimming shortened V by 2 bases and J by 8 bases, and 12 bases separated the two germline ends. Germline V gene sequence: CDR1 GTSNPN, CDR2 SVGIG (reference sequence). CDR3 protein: CAWSLVTGGYTF. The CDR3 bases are TGTGCCTGGAGTTTGGTGACGGGAGGCTACACCTTC.

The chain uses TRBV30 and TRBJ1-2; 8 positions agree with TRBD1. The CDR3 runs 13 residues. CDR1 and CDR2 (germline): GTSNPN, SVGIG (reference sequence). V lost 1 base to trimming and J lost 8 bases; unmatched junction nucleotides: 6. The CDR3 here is CAWSAFGQGGYTF. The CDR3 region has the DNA TGTGCCTGGAGTGCCTTTGGACAGGGAGGCTACACCTTC.

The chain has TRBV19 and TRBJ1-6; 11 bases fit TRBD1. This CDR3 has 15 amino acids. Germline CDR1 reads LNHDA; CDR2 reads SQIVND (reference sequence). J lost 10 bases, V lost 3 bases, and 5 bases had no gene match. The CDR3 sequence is CASSIGQGAVSPLHF. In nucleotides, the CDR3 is TGTGCCAGTAGTATCGGACAGGGGGCGGTCTCACCCCTCCACTTT. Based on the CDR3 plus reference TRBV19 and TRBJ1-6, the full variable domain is DGGITQSPKYLFRKEGQNVTLSCEQNLNHDAMYWYRQDPGQGLRLIYYSQIVNDFQKGDIAEGYSVSREKKESFPLTVTSAQKNPTAFYLCASSIGQGAVSPLHFGNGTRLTVT.

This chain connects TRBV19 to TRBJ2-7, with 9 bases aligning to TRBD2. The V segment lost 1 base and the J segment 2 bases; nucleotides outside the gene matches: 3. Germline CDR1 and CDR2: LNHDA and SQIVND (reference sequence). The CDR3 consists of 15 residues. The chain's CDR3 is CASSIGQREAYEQYF. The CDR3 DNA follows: TGTGCCAGTAGTATAGGCCAGCGGGAGGCCTACGAGCAGTACTTC. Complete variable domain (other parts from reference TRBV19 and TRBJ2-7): DGGITQSPKYLFRKEGQNVTLSCEQNLNHDAMYWYRQDPGQGLRLIYYSQIVNDFQKGDIAEGYSVSREKKESFPLTVTSAQKNPTAFYLCASSIGQREAYEQYFGPGTRLTVT.

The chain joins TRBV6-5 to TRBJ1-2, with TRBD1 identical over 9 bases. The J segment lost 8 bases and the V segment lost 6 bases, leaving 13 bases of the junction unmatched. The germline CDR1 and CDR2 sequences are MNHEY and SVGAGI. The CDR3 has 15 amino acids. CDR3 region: CASSPADRGYRGYTF. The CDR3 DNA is TGTGCCAGCAGCCCCGCCGACAGGGGGTACCGCGGCTACACCTTC.

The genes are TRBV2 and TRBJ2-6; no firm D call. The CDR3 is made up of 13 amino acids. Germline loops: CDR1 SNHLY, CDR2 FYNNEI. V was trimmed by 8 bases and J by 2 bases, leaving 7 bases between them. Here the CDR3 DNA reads TGTGCCAGCGCAGACACTGGGGCCAACGTCCTGACTTTC. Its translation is CASADTGANVLTF.

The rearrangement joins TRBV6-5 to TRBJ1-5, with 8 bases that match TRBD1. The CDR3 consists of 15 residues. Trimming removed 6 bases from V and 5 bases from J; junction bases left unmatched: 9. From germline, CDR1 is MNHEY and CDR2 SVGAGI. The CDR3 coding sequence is TGTGCCAGCAGACCGGACAGGGTTTTCGATCAGCCCCAGCATTTT. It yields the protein CASRPDRVFDQPQHF.

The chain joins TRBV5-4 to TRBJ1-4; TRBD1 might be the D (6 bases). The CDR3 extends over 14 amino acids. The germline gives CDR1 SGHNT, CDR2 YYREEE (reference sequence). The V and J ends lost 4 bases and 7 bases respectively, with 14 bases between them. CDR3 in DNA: TGTGCCAGCAGCCAGCAGGGAGGGGGTGAAAAACTGTTTTTT. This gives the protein CASSQQGGGEKLFF.

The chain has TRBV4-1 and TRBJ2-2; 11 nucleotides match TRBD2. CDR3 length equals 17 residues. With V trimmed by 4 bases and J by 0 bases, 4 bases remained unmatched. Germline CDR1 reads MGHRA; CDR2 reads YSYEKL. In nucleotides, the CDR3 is TGCGCCAGCAGCCCGCGTAGCGGGGGGGCGAACACCGGGGAGCTGTTTTTT. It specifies CASSPRSGGANTGELFF.

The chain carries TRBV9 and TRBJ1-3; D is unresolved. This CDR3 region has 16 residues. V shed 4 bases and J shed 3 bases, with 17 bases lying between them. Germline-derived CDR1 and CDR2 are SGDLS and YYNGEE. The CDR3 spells CASSSSQNSGGNTIYF. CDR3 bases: TGTGCCAGCAGCTCTAGTCAAAACTCCGGTGGAAACACCATATATTTT.

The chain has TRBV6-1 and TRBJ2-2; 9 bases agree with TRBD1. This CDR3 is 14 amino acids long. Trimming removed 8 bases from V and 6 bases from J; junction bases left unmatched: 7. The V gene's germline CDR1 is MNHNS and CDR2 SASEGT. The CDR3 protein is CASGGTGLAGELFF. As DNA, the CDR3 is TGTGCCAGCGGGGGGACAGGGTTGGCCGGGGAGCTGTTTTTT.

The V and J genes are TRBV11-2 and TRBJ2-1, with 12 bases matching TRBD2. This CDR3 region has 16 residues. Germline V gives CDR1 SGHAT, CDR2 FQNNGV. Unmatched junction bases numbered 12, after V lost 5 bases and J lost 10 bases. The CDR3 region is CASSPMLAGGLGEQFF. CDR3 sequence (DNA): TGTGCCAGCAGCCCGATGCTAGCGGGGGGGCTAGGAGAGCAGTTCTTC.

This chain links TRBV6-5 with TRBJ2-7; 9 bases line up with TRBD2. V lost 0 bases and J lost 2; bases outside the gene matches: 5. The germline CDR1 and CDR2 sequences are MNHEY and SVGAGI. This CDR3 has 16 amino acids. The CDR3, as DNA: TGTGCCAGCAGTTACTCATCTAGCGGGACCCCCTACGAGCAGTACTTC. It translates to CASSYSSSGTPYEQYF.

This chain's CDR3 is CASSWGGQANTEAFF. The CDR3 DNA follows: TGTGCCAGCAGCTGGGGGGGACAGGCGAACACTGAAGCTTTCTTT. This chain uses TRBV7-9 with TRBJ1-1; 8 positions match TRBD1. This CDR3 contains 15 residues. V dropped 4 bases and J dropped 1; count of bases not matched to a gene: 5. CDR1 and CDR2 from the germline V gene are SEHNR and FQNEAQ (reference sequence).

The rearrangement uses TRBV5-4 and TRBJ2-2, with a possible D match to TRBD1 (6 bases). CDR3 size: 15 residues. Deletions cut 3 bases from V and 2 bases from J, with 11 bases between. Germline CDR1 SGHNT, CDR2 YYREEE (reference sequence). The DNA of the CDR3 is TGTGCCAGCAGCTACGGACAGTCAAACACCGGGGAGCTGTTTTTT. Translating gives CASSYGQSNTGELFF.

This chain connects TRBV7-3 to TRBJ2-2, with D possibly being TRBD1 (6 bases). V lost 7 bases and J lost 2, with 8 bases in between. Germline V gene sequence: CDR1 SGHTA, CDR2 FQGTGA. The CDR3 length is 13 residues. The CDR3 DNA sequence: TGTGCCAGCACAGGGGATAACACCGGGGAGCTGTTTTTT. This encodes CASTGDNTGELFF.

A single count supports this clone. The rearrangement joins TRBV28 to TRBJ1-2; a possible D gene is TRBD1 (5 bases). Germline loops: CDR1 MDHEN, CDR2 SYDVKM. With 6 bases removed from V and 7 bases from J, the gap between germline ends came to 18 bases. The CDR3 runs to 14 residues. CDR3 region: CASRPALGAGGYTF. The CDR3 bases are TGTGCCAGCAGGCCGGCTTTAGGGGCCGGTGGCTACACCTTC.

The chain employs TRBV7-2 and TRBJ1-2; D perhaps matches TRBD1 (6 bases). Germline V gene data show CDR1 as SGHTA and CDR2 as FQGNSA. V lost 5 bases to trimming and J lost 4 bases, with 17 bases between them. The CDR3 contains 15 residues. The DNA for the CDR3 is TGTGCCAGCAGCGGGGGGGGCAGACGATCCTATGGCTACACCTTC. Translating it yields CASSGGGRRSYGYTF.

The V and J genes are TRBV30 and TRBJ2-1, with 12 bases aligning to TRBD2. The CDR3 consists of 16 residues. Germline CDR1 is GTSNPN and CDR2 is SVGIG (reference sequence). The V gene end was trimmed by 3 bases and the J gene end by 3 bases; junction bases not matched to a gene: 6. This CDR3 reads CAWSLSGLAGYNEQFF. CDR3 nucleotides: TGTGCCTGGAGCCTCTCGGGACTAGCGGGCTACAATGAGCAGTTCTTC.

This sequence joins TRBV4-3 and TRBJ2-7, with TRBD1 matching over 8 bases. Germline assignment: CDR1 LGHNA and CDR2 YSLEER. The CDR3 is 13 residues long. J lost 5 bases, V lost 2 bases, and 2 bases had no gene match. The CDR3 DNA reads TGCGCCAGCAGCCAACAGGGACAGGACGAGCAGTACTTC. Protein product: CASSQQGQDEQYF.

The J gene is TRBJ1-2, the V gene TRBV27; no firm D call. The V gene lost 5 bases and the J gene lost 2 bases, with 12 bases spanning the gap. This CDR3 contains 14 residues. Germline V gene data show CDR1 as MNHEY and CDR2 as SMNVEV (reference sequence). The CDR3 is CASSLRTGNYGYTF. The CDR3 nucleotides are TGTGCCAGCAGTCTAAGGACGGGAAACTATGGCTACACCTTC.

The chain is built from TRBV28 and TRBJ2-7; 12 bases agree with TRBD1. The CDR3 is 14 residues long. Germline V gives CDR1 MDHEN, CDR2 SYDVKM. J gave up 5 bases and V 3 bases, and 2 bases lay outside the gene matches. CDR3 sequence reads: CASSFGTGGNEQYF. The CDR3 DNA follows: TGTGCCAGCAGTTTTGGGACAGGGGGCAACGAGCAGTACTTC.

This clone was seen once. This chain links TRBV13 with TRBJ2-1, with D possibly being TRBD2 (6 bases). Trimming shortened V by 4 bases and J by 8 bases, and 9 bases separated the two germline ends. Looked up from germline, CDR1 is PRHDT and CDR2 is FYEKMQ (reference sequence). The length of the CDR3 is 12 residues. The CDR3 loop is CASSSRLDEQFF. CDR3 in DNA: TGTGCCAGCAGCTCACGACTAGATGAGCAGTTCTTC.

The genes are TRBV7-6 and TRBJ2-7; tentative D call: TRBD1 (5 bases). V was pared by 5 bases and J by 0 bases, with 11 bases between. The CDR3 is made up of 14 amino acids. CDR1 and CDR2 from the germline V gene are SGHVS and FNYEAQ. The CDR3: CASSPRDISYEQYF. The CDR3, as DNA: TGTGCCAGCAGCCCCAGGGATATCTCCTACGAGCAGTACTTC. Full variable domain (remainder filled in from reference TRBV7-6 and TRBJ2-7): GAGVSQSPRYKVTKRGQDVALRCDPISGHVSLYWYRQALGQGPEFLTYFNYEAQQDKSGLPNDRFSAERPEGSISTLTIQRTEQRDSAMYRCASSPRDISYEQYFGPGTRLTVT.

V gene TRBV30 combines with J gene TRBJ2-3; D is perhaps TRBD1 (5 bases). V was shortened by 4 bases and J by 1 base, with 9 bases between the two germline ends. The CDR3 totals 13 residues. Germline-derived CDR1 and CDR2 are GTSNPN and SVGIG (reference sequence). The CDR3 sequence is CAWTQGGTDTQYF. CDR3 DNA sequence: TGTGCCTGGACGCAGGGCGGCACAGATACGCAGTATTTT.

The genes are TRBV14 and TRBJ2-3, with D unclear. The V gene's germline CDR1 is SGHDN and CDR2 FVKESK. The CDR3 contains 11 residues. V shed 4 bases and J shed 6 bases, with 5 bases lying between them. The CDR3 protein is CASSLRDTQYF. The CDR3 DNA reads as TGTGCCAGCAGCCTCCGGGATACGCAGTATTTT.

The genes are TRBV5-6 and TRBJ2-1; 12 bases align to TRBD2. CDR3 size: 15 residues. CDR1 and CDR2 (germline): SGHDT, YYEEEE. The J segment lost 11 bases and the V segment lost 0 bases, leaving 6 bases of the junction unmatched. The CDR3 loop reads CASSLVASGRGKQFF. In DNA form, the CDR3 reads TGTGCCAGCAGCTTGGTGGCTAGCGGGAGGGGGAAGCAGTTCTTC.

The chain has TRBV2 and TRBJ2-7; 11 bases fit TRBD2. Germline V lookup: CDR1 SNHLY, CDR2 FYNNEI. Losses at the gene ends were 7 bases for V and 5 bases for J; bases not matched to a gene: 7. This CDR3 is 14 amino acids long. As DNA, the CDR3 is TGTGCCAGCACCGGACTAGCGGGTTTTGACGAGCAGTACTTC. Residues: CASTGLAGFDEQYF. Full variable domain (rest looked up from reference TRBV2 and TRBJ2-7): EPEVTQTPSHQVTQMGQEVILRCVPISNHLYFYWYRQILGQKVEFLVSFYNNEISEKSEIFDDQFSVERPDGSNFTLKIRSTKLEDSAMYFCASTGLAGFDEQYFGPGTRLTVT.